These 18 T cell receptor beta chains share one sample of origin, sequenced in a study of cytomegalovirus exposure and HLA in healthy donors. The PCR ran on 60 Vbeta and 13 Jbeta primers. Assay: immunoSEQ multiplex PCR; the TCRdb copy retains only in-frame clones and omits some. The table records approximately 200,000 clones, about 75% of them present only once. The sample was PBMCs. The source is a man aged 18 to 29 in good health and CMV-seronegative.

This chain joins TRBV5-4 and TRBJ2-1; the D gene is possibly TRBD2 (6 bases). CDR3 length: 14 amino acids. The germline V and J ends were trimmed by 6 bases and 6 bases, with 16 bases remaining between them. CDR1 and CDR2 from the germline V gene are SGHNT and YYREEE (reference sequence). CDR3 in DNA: TGTGCCAGCATCGGCGGGGACCTTGCCAATGAGCAGTTCTTC. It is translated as CASIGGDLANEQFF. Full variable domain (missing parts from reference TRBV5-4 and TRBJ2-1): ETGVTQSPTHLIKTRGQQVTLRCSSQSGHNTVSWYQQALGQGPQFIFQYYREEENGRGNFPPRFSGLQFPNYSSELNVNALELDDSALYLCASIGGDLANEQFFGPGTRLTVL.

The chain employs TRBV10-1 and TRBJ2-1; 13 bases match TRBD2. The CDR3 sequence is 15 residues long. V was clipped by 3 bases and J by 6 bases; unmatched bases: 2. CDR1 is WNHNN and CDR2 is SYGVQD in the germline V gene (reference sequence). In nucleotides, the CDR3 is TGCGCCAGCAGTGATGGACTAGCGGGGGCCAATGAGCAGTTCTTC. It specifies CASSDGLAGANEQFF.

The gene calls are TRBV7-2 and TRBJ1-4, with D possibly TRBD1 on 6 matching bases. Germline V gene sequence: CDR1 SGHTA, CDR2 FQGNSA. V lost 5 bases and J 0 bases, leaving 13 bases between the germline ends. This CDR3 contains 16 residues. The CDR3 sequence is CASSPRQASTNEKLFF. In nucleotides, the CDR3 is TGTGCCAGCAGCCCCCGACAGGCCTCAACTAATGAAAAACTGTTTTTT. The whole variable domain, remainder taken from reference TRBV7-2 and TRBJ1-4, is GAGVSQSPSNKVTEKGKDVELRCDPISGHTALYWYRQSLGQGLEFLIYFQGNSAPDKSGLPSDRFSAERTGGSVSTLTIQRTQQEDSAVYLCASSPRQASTNEKLFFGSGTQLSVL.

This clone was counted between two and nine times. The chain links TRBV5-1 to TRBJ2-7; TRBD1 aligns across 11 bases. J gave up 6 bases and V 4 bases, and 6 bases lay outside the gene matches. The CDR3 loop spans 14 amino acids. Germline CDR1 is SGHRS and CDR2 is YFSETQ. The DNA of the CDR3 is TGCGCCAGCAGCATCGGACAGGGGGCGGTCGAGCAGTACTTC. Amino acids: CASSIGQGAVEQYF.

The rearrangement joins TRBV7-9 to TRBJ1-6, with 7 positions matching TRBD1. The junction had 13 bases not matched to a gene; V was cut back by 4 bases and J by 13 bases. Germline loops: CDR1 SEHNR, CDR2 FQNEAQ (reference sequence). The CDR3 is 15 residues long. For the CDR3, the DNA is TGTGCCAGCAGCTCCTCGACAGGGATGCGGATTCCCCTCCACTTT. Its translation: CASSSSTGMRIPLHF.

The DNA of the CDR3 is TGCAGCGTTGCGAGCGGGAGGGCCACCGATACGCAGTATTTT. It specifies CSVASGRATDTQYF. The chain has TRBV29-1 and TRBJ2-3; 10 bases fit TRBD2. The CDR3 is 14 amino acids. With 4 bases clipped from V and 6 bases from J, the junction kept 7 bases outside the gene matches. Germline V CDR1 and CDR2: SQVTM, ANQGSEA.

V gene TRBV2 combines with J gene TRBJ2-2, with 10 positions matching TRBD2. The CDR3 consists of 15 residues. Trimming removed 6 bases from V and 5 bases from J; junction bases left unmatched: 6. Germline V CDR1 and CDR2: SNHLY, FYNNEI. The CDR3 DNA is TGTGCCAGCAGCCCCGGACTAGCGGAAACCGGGGAGCTGTTTTTT. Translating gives CASSPGLAETGELFF.

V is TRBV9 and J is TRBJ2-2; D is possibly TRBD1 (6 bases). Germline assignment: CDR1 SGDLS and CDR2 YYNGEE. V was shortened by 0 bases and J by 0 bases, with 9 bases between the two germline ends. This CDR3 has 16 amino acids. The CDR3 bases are TGTGCCAGCAGCGTAGGACAGGACCCGAACACCGGGGAGCTGTTTTTT. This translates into CASSVGQDPNTGELFF.

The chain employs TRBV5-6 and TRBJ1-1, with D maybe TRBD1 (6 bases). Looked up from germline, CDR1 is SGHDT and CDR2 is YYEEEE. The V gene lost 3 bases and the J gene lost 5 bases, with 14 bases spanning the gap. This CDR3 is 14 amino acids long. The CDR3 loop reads CASSWYKGETEAFF. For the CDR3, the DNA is TGTGCCAGCAGCTGGTATAAGGGGGAGACTGAAGCTTTCTTT.

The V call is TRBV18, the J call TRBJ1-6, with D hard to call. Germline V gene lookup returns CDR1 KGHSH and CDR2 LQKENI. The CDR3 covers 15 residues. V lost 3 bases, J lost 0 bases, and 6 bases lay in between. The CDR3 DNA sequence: TGTGCCAGCTCACCCGAGAGCTCCTATAATTCACCCCTCCACTTT. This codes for CASSPESSYNSPLHF.

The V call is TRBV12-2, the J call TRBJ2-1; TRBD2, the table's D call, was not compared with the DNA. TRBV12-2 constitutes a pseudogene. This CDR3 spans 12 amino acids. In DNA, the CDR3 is TGTGCAAGTCGCAAAGACTCCGTGGAAACGTTCTTC. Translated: CASRKDSVETFF.

Here the CDR3 DNA reads TGTGCCAGCAGCTATGAACCCCTACAGGGATATAGCTACACCTTC. Protein sequence: CASSYEPLQGYSYTF. The genes are TRBV7-2 and TRBJ1-2, with D possibly being TRBD1 (6 bases). There are 15 residues in the CDR3. With 4 bases removed from V and 9 bases from J, the gap between germline ends came to 21 bases. CDR1 SGHTA and CDR2 FQGNSA come from the germline V gene.

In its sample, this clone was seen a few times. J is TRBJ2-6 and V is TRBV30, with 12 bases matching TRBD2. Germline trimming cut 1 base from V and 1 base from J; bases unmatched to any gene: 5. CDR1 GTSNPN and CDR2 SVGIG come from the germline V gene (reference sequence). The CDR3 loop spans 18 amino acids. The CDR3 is CAWSGASGGASGANVLTF. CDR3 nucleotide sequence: TGTGCCTGGAGTGGGGCTAGCGGGGGGGCTTCTGGGGCCAACGTCCTGACTTTC. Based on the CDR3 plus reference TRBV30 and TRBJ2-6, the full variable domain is SQTIHQWPATLVQPVGSPLSLECTVEGTSNPNLYWYRQAAGRGLQLLFYSVGIGQISSEVPQNLSASRPQDRQFILSSKKLLLSDSGFYLCAWSGASGGASGANVLTFGAGSRLTVL.

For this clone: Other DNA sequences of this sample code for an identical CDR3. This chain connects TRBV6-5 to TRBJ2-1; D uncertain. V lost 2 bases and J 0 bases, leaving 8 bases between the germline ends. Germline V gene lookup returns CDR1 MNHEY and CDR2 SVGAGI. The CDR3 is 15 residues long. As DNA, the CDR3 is TGTGCCAGCAGTTACGAAAGTAGCTCCTACAATGAGCAGTTCTTC. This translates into CASSYESSSYNEQFF.

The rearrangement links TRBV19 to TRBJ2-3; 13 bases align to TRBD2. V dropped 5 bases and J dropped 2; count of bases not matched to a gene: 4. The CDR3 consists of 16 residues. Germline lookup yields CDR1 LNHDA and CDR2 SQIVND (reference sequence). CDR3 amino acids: CASSLTSGGVTDTQYF. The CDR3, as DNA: TGTGCCAGTAGTCTCACTAGCGGGGGGGTCACAGATACGCAGTATTTT.

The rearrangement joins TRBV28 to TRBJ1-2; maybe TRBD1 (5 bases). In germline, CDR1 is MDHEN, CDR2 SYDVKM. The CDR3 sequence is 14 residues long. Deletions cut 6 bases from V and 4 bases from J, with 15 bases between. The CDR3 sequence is CASRTPGDFYGYTF. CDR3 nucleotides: TGTGCCAGCAGAACTCCTGGGGACTTCTATGGCTACACCTTC.

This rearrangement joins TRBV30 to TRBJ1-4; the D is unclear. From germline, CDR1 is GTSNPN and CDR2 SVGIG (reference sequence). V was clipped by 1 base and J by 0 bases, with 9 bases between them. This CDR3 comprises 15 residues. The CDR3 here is CAWSAYRATNEKLFF. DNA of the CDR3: TGTGCCTGGAGTGCCTACAGAGCAACTAATGAAAAACTGTTTTTT.

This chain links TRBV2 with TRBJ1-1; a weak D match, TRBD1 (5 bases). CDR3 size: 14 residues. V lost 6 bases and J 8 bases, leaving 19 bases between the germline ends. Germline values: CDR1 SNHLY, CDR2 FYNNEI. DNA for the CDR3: TGTGCCAGCAGCCCGGCAGGGCGATTTTTAGAAGCTTTCTTT. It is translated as CASSPAGRFLEAFF.